The rows below give T cell receptor beta chains drawn from one sample of a study of blood T cell repertoires in COVID-19. Assay: immunoSEQ multiplex PCR; the TCRdb copy retains only in-frame clones and omits some. The sample contains some 100,000 clones, 87% of which appear only once. Input material: peripheral blood. The receptors were gathered from a human donor in a cohort sampled during active COVID-19. CDR3s include the opening cysteine and the closing phenylalanine or tryptophan. Fields, in order: clone size, D gene, V gene, J gene, CDR3 protein, CDR3 DNA. The D gene is left open where the match is weak. Clone size is given for some rows only: seen once, a few or many times, or a class if the clone is expanded.

NA,TRBD2,TRBV5-4,TRBJ2-7,CASSREGSHSSYEQYF,TGTGCCAGCAGCCGGGAGGGTAGTCATAGCTCCTACGAGCAGTACTTC
NA,TRBD1,TRBV12-5,TRBJ1-3,CASRQGELGGNTIYF,TGTGCTAGTAGACAGGGGGAGTTAGGAGGAAACACCATATATTTT
NA,TRBD2,TRBV10-2,TRBJ2-1,CASTGTSFSYNEQFF,TGCGCCAGCACCGGGACTAGCTTCTCCTACAATGAGCAGTTCTTC
NA,TRBD1,TRBV5-8,TRBJ2-1,CASSLATGGNEQFF,TGTGCCAGCAGCTTGGCGACAGGGGGGAATGAGCAGTTCTTC
NA,NA,TRBV5-1,TRBJ2-3,CASQTTSTDTQYF,TGCGCCAGCCAGACAACTAGCACAGATACGCAGTATTTT
NA,TRBD1,TRBV5-8,TRBJ2-5,CASSLHQTGWSETQYF,TGTGCCAGCAGCCTCCACCAGACAGGGTGGTCGGAGACCCAGTACTTC
NA,NA,TRBV27,TRBJ2-7,CASSLGYAYYEQYF,TGTGCCAGCAGTTTAGGTTATGCCTACTACGAGCAGTACTTC
NA,NA,TRBV28,TRBJ1-2,CASSLSQNYGYTF,TGTGCCAGCAGTTTGTCACAGAACTATGGCTACACCTTC
NA,TRBD1,TRBV18,TRBJ1-4,CASSPPGQGGNEKLFF,TGTGCCAGCTCACCACCGGGACAGGGAGGGAATGAAAAACTGTTTTTT
NA,TRBD2,TRBV2,TRBJ2-5,CATSGTSGRGGTKTQYF,TGTGCCACCTCCGGGACTAGCGGGAGGGGGGGGACGAAGACCCAGTACTTC
NA,TRBD1,TRBV27,TRBJ2-1,CASSPYGQGAGEQFF,TGTGCCAGCAGTCCATACGGACAGGGGGCAGGTGAGCAGTTCTTC
NA,TRBD1,TRBV28,TRBJ1-4,CASSLAAGGNEKLFF,TGTGCCAGCAGTTTGGCGGCAGGGGGAAATGAAAAACTGTTTTTT
NA,TRBD1,TRBV6-5,TRBJ1-2,CASSYSRQGFYGYTF,TGTGCCAGCAGTTACTCAAGACAGGGTTTCTATGGCTACACCTTC
once,NA,TRBV18,TRBJ1-3,CASSPTGGGSGNTIYF,TGTGCCAGCTCGCCGACCGGGGGTGGTTCCGGAAACACCATATATTTT
NA,TRBD2,TRBV19,TRBJ2-7,CASSPREVVFEQYF,TGTGCCAGTAGTCCCCGGGAGGTAGTCTTCGAGCAGTACTTC
NA,TRBD2,TRBV27,TRBJ2-5,CASWTSGVGGETQYF,TGTGCCAGCTGGACTAGCGGGGTAGGCGGGGAGACCCAGTACTTC
NA,NA,TRBV5-1,TRBJ2-7,CASSGWASGHQGEQYF,TGCGCCAGCAGCGGGTGGGCTAGTGGCCATCAGGGGGAGCAGTACTTC
once,TRBD1,TRBV19,TRBJ1-1,CASSGTANTEAFF,TGTGCCAGTAGTGGGACAGCCAACACTGAAGCTTTCTTT
NA,TRBD2,TRBV9,TRBJ2-5,CASSGTSGGQETQYF,TGTGCCAGCAGTGGGACTAGCGGGGGCCAAGAGACCCAGTACTTC
NA,NA,TRBV15,TRBJ2-7,CATSLLRSGYSYEQYF,TGTGCCACCAGCCTTTTACGCAGCGGATACTCCTACGAGCAGTACTTC
NA,NA,TRBV2,TRBJ2-7,CASSVSGLTDF,TGTGCCAGCAGTGTTTCGGGGTTAACGGACTTC
NA,TRBD2,TRBV7-6,TRBJ2-3,CASSWRGGTDTQYF,TGTGCCAGCAGCTGGCGGGGGGGCACAGATACGCAGTATTTT
NA,NA,TRBV21-1,TRBJ1-5,CASCPDNSNQPQHF,TGTGCCAGCTGCCCAGACAATAGCAATCAGCCCCAGCATTTT
once,TRBD1,TRBV6-5,TRBJ1-1,CASSYRTGSSEAFF,TGTGCCAGCAGTTACAGGACAGGGAGCTCTGAAGCTTTCTTT
NA,TRBD2,TRBV10-1,TRBJ2-3,CASRPTSVSTDTQYF,TGCGCCAGCAGACCTACTAGCGTCAGCACAGATACGCAGTATTTT
NA,NA,TRBV30,TRBJ2-3,CAWSVSADTQYF,TGTGCCTGGAGTGTATCCGCAGATACGCAGTATTTT
NA,NA,TRBV6-5,TRBJ2-7,CASSSRYEQYF,TGTGCCAGCAGTTCCCGCTACGAGCAGTACTTC
NA,NA,TRBV7-9,TRBJ2-5,CASSKGTTQETQYF,TGTGCCAGCAGCAAAGGGACAACCCAAGAGACCCAGTACTTC
NA,TRBD2,TRBV24-1,TRBJ2-3,CATSDPPGTSGRARTDTQYF,TGTGCCACCAGTGATCCCCCAGGGACTAGCGGGAGAGCACGCACAGATACGCAGTATTTT
NA,NA,TRBV30,TRBJ2-4,CAWTAGTARSIQYF,TGTGCCTGGACCGCAGGCACAGCACGCAGCATTCAGTACTTC
NA,NA,TRBV29-1,TRBJ2-2,CSVGAGGELFF,TGCAGCGTTGGAGCGGGCGGGGAGCTGTTTTTT
NA,NA,TRBV29-1,TRBJ2-5,CSVDGAGYVETQYF,TGCAGCGTTGATGGGGCAGGGTATGTGGAGACCCAGTACTTC
NA,TRBD2,TRBV4-1,TRBJ2-5,CASSRRTSGSQGETQYF,TGCGCCAGCAGCAGGCGGACTAGCGGGAGCCAGGGAGAGACCCAGTACTTC
NA,TRBD1,TRBV2,TRBJ2-7,CASRMGQNNYEQYF,TGTGCCAGCAGGATGGGACAGAACAACTACGAGCAGTACTTC
once,NA,TRBV6-4,TRBJ1-1,CASSDSGGRRTEAFF,TGTGCCAGCAGTGACTCGGGGGGGAGAAGAACTGAAGCTTTCTTT
NA,NA,TRBV3-1/TRBV3-2,TRBJ1-1,CASSQARGGTEAFF,TGTGCCAGCAGCCAAGCTAGAGGGGGCACTGAAGCTTTCTTT
NA,TRBD1,TRBV5-4,TRBJ1-1,CASSPWTGVTEAFF,TGTGCCAGCAGCCCTTGGACAGGGGTGACTGAAGCTTTCTTT
NA,TRBD1,TRBV4-1,TRBJ1-4,CASGPGGAFEKLFF,TGCGCCAGCGGCCCAGGGGGCGCTTTTGAAAAACTGTTTTTT